This T cell receptor (beta chain) was observed in a study of identical twins. The study's findings and limits: Cord blood beta clonotypes present at high abundance carried fewer insertions; no such pattern appeared in memory repertoires.

Germline values: CDR1 SGHNT, CDR2 YENEEA. The CDR3 extends over 17 amino acids. J gave up 0 bases and V 4 bases, and 8 bases lay outside the gene matches. With regard to this clonotype: Antigen: not known.

TCRdb independently ran MiXCR on the 5' RACE reads; one entry per CDR3 protein. In the table there are some 690,000 distinct CDR3 sequences, approximately 21% of which are singletons. The sample was also linked to a second study, of T cells expressing NK-cell markers.

The chain has TRBV11-3 and TRBJ2-1, with 8 bases lining up with TRBD1. This TCR was sampled from a woman under 30 in good health. The sample was PBMCs. CDR3 protein: CASSSNRGSVSYNEQFF. The CDR3 nucleotides are TGTGCCAGCAGCTCGAACAGGGGGTCGGTCTCCTACAATGAGCAGTTCTTC.